The rows below give T cell receptor beta chains drawn from one sample of a study of cytomegalovirus exposure and HLA in healthy donors. Profiling relied on immunoSEQ multiplex PCR, and the TCRdb table lists in-frame clones only, not all of them. This table holds 120,000 or so clones, about 74% found once. Sequencing used PBMCs. These TCRs come from a man aged 30 to 45 in good health and CMV-seronegative. Both conserved end residues are part of each CDR3. The D gene is left open where the match is weak. The size field is filled for only some rows; it gives once, few, many or a size class.

j_call | v_call | d_call | clone_size | cdr3_nt | cdr3_aa
TRBJ2-4 | TRBV27 | NA | NA | TGTGCCAGCAGTTTACAGGGAACAAACATTCAGTACTTC | CASSLQGTNIQYF
TRBJ2-4 | TRBV7-2 | TRBD1 | few | TGTGCCAGCAGCTTATACGGACAGGGAAGTGGAGACATTCAGTACTTC | CASSLYGQGSGDIQYF
TRBJ2-7 | TRBV23-1 | TRBD2 | NA | TGCGCCGGCAGTCACAGTCAGGGAGGGACCTACGAGCAGTACTTC | CAGSHSQGGTYEQYF
TRBJ2-7 | TRBV7-2 | TRBD1 | few | TGTGCCAGCAGCCCGACAGGGCCCTACGAGCAGTACTTC | CASSPTGPYEQYF
TRBJ1-1 | TRBV6-6 | NA | NA | TGTGCCAGCAGCCTTACAGGGAACACTGAAGCTTTCTTT | CASSLTGNTEAFF
TRBJ2-3 | TRBV9 | NA | NA | TGTGCCAGCAGCGTAGACCCAATAGGCGGGTTAACAGATACGCAGTATTTT | CASSVDPIGGLTDTQYF
TRBJ1-1 | TRBV27 | NA | once | TGTGCCAGCAGTTTATATGTAGCGGGCACTGAAGCTTTCTTT | CASSLYVAGTEAFF
TRBJ1-5 | TRBV9 | TRBD1 | NA | TGTGCCAGCAGCGCGACAGGGGTTAGCAATCAGCCCCAGCATTTT | CASSATGVSNQPQHF
TRBJ2-5 | TRBV2 | TRBD2 | NA | TGTGCCAGCATCGGGACTAGTGGGGCAGCCCAGTACTTC | CASIGTSGAAQYF
TRBJ2-7 | TRBV28 | NA | few | TGTGCCAGCATCTCAGGGGCGATGAACTCCTACGAGCAGTACTTC | CASISGAMNSYEQYF
TRBJ2-7 | TRBV6-1 | NA | NA | TGTGCCAGCAGTGAAAACCGGGACACCCAGTCCTTCTCCTACGAGCAGTACTTC | CASSENRDTQSFSYEQYF
TRBJ1-1 | TRBV19 | NA | few | TGTGCCAGTAGTATGAGGACAGAGAACACTGAAGCTTTCTTT | CASSMRTENTEAFF
TRBJ1-3 | TRBV9 | TRBD1 | NA | TGTGCCAGCAGCCCGCGGACAGGGTTAGGCAACACCATATATTTT | CASSPRTGLGNTIYF
TRBJ2-3 | TRBV4-3 | TRBD1 | NA | TGCGCCAGCAGCCAACCGGGACAGGGGGGCGATACGCAGTATTTT | CASSQPGQGGDTQYF
TRBJ1-1 | TRBV5-6 | NA | NA | TGTGCCAGCAGCTTGGGAGGGGGAAAAGCTTTCTTT | CASSLGGGKAFF
TRBJ1-4 | TRBV29-1 | NA | NA | TGCAGCGTTAGTCGGTTTGGTGAAAAACTGTTTTTT | CSVSRFGEKLFF
TRBJ2-1 | TRBV19 | TRBD2 | few | TGTGCCACCCGGGGGGGGACTAGCTTCATTTACGAGCAGTTCTTC | CATRGGTSFIYEQFF
TRBJ2-3 | TRBV27 | NA | NA | TGTGCCAGCACCCTCCTGGGGGCGTCTCACACAGATACGCAGTATTTT | CASTLLGASHTDTQYF
TRBJ2-3 | TRBV7-8 | TRBD1 | NA | TGTGCCAGCAGCTCGGGCCTCCTAGGGACAGATATCACAGATACGCAGTATTTT | CASSSGLLGTDITDTQYF
TRBJ1-1 | TRBV19 | NA | NA | TGTGCCAGTCAGCCCCCCCAGGGGCAGATGAGCACTGAAGCTTTCTTT | CASQPPQGQMSTEAFF
TRBJ2-3 | TRBV5-4 | TRBD2 | NA | TGTGCCAGCAGCTGGAGCGGGGGAGGCACAGATACGCAGTATTTT | CASSWSGGGTDTQYF
TRBJ2-3 | TRBV5-1 | TRBD2 | NA | TGCGCCAGCAGAACAATTCCCTCACCGGGACTAGCGGGGCCGCCGGAGGGTACGCAGTATTTT | CASRTIPSPGLAGPPEGTQYF
TRBJ1-4 | TRBV18 | TRBD1 | once | TGTGCCAGCTCAAGCATCCCGGGACAGGGGTTAGGCGAAAAACTGTTTTTT | CASSSIPGQGLGEKLFF
TRBJ2-1 | TRBV19 | NA | NA | TGTGCCAGTAGTATTTCAGGGTACGATGAGCAGTTCTTC | CASSISGYDEQFF
TRBJ2-1 | TRBV13 | TRBD2 | NA | TGTGCCAGCAGCTTCGCCAGCGGGGCCGGCTACAATGAGCAGTTCTTC | CASSFASGAGYNEQFF
TRBJ1-4 | TRBV9 | TRBD1 | NA | TGTGCCAGCAGCGTAGGCGGACAGGGGCCCGGCGAAAAACTGTTTTTT | CASSVGGQGPGEKLFF
TRBJ2-2 | TRBV7-7 | TRBD1 | NA | TGTGCCAGCAGCTCAATGACAGGGATGAACACCGGGGAGCTGTTTTTT | CASSSMTGMNTGELFF
TRBJ2-2 | TRBV19 | NA | NA | TGTGCCAGTAGTATAGGGCGGGGAGTGAACACCGGGGAGCTGTTTTTT | CASSIGRGVNTGELFF
TRBJ1-2 | TRBV20-1 | NA | NA | TGCAGTCTCGGGGAAATCTATGGCTACACCTTC | CSLGEIYGYTF
TRBJ1-3 | TRBV19 | TRBD1 | NA | TGTGCCAGCGAGATTCCAGGGGGAATGTCTGGAAACACCATATATTTT | CASEIPGGMSGNTIYF
TRBJ2-3 | TRBV6-5 | NA | NA | TGTGCCAGCAAGAGGGGCACAGATACGCAGTATTTT | CASKRGTDTQYF
TRBJ1-5 | TRBV6-5 | NA | few | TGTGCCAGCAGTTACTCATATGCGTCACAGCCCCAGCATTTT | CASSYSYASQPQHF
TRBJ1-4 | TRBV11-2 | NA | NA | TGTGCCAGCAGCTTGTATTTGGCCGAAAAACTGTTTTTT | CASSLYLAEKLFF
TRBJ2-7 | TRBV9 | TRBD1 | NA | TGTGCCAGCAGCGTCGACAGGGCCCACGAGCAGTACTTC | CASSVDRAHEQYF
TRBJ2-2 | TRBV7-9 | NA | NA | TGTGCCAGCAGCTTACAGTCTAACACCGGGGAGCTGTTTTTT | CASSLQSNTGELFF
TRBJ2-7 | TRBV28 | NA | few | TGTGCCAGCAGTTTGAGTCAGGCAACTCAACTCTACGAGCAGTACTTC | CASSLSQATQLYEQYF
TRBJ2-7 | TRBV29-1 | TRBD2 | NA | TGCAGCGTTGAGGGGGGGACTAGCGGGGGTTACTCCTACGAGCAGTACTTC | CSVEGGTSGGYSYEQYF
TRBJ1-1 | TRBV4-1 | NA | NA | TGCGCCAGCAGAGGGACATCTACCACTGAAGCTTTCTTT | CASRGTSTTEAFF
TRBJ1-1 | TRBV5-5 | NA | NA | TGTGCCAGCAGCTTGCAGGGGAACACTGAAGCTTTCTTT | CASSLQGNTEAFF
TRBJ1-5 | TRBV28 | NA | few | TGTGCCAGCAGTCCCCCCAGACTGATTAGCAATCAGCCCCAGCATTTT | CASSPPRLISNQPQHF
TRBJ2-7 | TRBV11-1 | NA | few | TGTGCCAGCAGCTTACCTCCAGGGGCGAAGGGTTACGAGCAGTACTTC | CASSLPPGAKGYEQYF
TRBJ1-2 | TRBV19 | NA | NA | TGTGCCAGTAGTCAAAACAAAGTACAGGCCTATGGCTACACCTTC | CASSQNKVQAYGYTF